These T cell receptor beta chains were read from a single sample in a study of T-cell memory formation after mild COVID-19. TCRdb re-analysed the 5' RACE reads in MiXCR, keeping a single row per CDR3 protein. The repertoire holds about 260,000 distinct CDR3 sequences, 16% seen once, with roughly a fifth in the top ten. The sequenced sample was PBMCs or a T cell subset sorted from them (not recorded which). The receptor set was obtained from a man aged 18 to 30 who had mild COVID-19 (a few samples of this study predate the infection). Cell type and time point are not known. CDR3s include the opening cysteine and the closing phenylalanine or tryptophan. A D gene is named only where the DNA matches it firmly. Not every row has a clone size; where given, it reads once, few, many or a size class.

size	V	J	D	CDR3	DNA
few	TRBV24-1	TRBJ2-5	NA	CATSDSVQETQYF	TGTGCCACCAGTGATTCAGTACAAGAGACCCAGTACTTC
NA	TRBV7-9	TRBJ1-3	NA	CASSLATGRTGNTIYF	TGTGCCAGCAGCTTAGCTACAGGGCGGACGGGAAACACCATATATTTT
few	TRBV4-2	TRBJ2-2	TRBD2	CASSQDPSGGADTGELFF	TGTGCCAGCAGCCAAGATCCTAGCGGGGGGGCCGACACCGGGGAGCTGTTTTTT
few	TRBV4-1	TRBJ1-2	TRBD1	CASSAGTGTGFNYGYTF	TGCGCCAGCAGTGCTGGAACCGGGACAGGGTTTAACTATGGCTACACCTTC
few	TRBV28	TRBJ1-5	TRBD1	CASRSDRVGPQHF	TGTGCCAGCAGGTCGGACAGGGTAGGCCCCCAGCATTTT
NA	TRBV7-2	TRBJ2-5	NA	CASSLERIQETQYF	TGTGCCAGCAGCTTAGAAAGGATCCAAGAGACCCAGTACTTC
few	TRBV6-5	TRBJ2-3	NA	CASSYALGTDTQYF	TGTGCCAGCAGTTACGCTCTGGGCACAGATACGCAGTATTTT
NA	TRBV28	TRBJ2-4	NA	CASSLREIAKNIQYF	TGTGCCAGCAGTTTACGGGAGATAGCCAAAAACATTCAGTACTTC
NA	TRBV6-2/TRBV6-3	TRBJ1-1	NA	CASTPLGTGEAFF	TGTGCCAGCACCCCCCTGGGGACGGGTGAAGCTTTCTTT
NA	TRBV6-5	TRBJ2-7	TRBD1	CASRPETGYEQYF	TGTGCCAGCAGACCGGAGACAGGGTACGAGCAGTACTTC
NA	TRBV20-1	TRBJ1-1	NA	CRGGQGGTEAFF	TGCAGGGGGGGACAAGGGGGCACTGAAGCTTTCTTT
NA	TRBV5-1	TRBJ1-2	NA	CASSLDTGFLGGYTF	TGCGCCAGCAGCTTGGATACAGGTTTTCTTGGTGGCTACACCTTC
NA	TRBV3-1	TRBJ2-3	NA	CASSQGGASIFGTDTQYF	TGTGCCAGCAGCCAAGGTGGAGCTAGCATCTTCGGCACAGATACGCAGTATTTT
NA	TRBV3-1	TRBJ1-6	NA	CASSQTENSPLHF	TGTGCCAGCAGCCAGACAGAGAATTCACCCCTCCACTTT
few	TRBV3-1	TRBJ2-3	TRBD2	CASSHPGTSGGDTQYF	TGTGCCAGCAGCCATCCTGGGACTAGCGGGGGAGATACGCAGTATTTT
few	TRBV2	TRBJ1-5	TRBD1	CASSEGRTGHQPQHF	TGTGCCAGCAGTGAAGGTCGGACAGGGCATCAGCCCCAGCATTTT
many	TRBV12-3/TRBV12-4	TRBJ1-1	TRBD1	CASRGGRGVTEAFF	TGTGCCAGCCGAGGGGGCAGGGGAGTCACTGAAGCTTTCTTT
NA	TRBV12-3/TRBV12-4	TRBJ2-2	NA	CAIPNMEARELFF	TGTGCCATCCCCAACATGGAAGCCAGGGAGCTGTTTTTT
few	TRBV10-1	TRBJ2-7	NA	CASSPGNSYEQYF	TGCGCCAGCAGTCCAGGGAACTCCTACGAGCAGTACTTC
NA	TRBV3-1	TRBJ2-5	NA	CASSPWGAGETQYF	TGTGCCAGCAGCCCGTGGGGGGCAGGGGAGACCCAGTACTTC
NA	TRBV6-2/TRBV6-3	TRBJ1-5	NA	CATGAGSSNQPQHF	TGTGCCACCGGGGCAGGGAGTAGCAATCAGCCCCAGCATTTT
few	TRBV4-1	TRBJ1-6	NA	CASSQVMGEIDSPLHF	TGCGCCAGCAGCCAAGTAATGGGGGAGATTGATTCACCCCTCCACTTT
NA	TRBV5-4	TRBJ1-1	NA	CASSLLKGDTEAFF	TGTGCCAGCAGCTTGTTGAAAGGGGACACTGAAGCTTTCTTT
few	TRBV28	TRBJ1-5	NA	CASSPSDQPQHF	TGTGCCAGCAGTCCCTCAGATCAGCCCCAGCATTTT
few	TRBV12-5	TRBJ1-5	NA	CASGLNQPQHF	TGTGCTAGTGGTTTGAACCAGCCCCAGCATTTT
few	TRBV7-2	TRBJ2-1	TRBD2	CASSSLRGGALFF	TGTGCCAGCAGCTCCCTTCGCGGGGGGGCCCTTTTCTTC
many	TRBV24-1	TRBJ2-2	NA	CATSEGNTGELFF	TGTGCCACCAGTGAGGGCAACACCGGGGAGCTGTTTTTT
NA	TRBV5-1	TRBJ1-4	NA	CASSSSASTVEKLFF	TGCGCCAGCAGCTCTTCGGCCTCGACGGTTGAAAAACTGTTTTTT
many	TRBV18	TRBJ2-7	NA	CASSPGGHSYEQYF	TGTGCCAGCTCACCCGGGGGGCACTCCTACGAGCAGTACTTC